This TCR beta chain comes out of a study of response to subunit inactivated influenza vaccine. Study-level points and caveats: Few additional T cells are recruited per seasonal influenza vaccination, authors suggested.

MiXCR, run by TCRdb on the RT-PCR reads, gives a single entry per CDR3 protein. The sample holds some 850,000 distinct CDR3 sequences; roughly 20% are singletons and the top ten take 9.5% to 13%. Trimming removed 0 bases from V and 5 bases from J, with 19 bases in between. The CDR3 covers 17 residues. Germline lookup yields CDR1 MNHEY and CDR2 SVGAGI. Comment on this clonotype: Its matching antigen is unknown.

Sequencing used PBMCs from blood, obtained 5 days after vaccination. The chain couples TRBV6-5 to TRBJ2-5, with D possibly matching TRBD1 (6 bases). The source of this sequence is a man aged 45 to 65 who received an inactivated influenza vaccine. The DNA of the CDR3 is TGTGCCAGCAGTTACTCTCGGAAGACAGGCCGCCGGGAGACCCAGTACTTC. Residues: CASSYSRKTGRRETQYF.